The rows below give T cell receptor beta chains drawn from one sample of a study of T cells after yellow fever vaccination. TCRdb re-analysed the 5' RACE reads in MiXCR, keeping a single row per CDR3 protein. Seen here are about 320,000 distinct CDR3 sequences, about 10% observed once, and the top ten hold over 3%. This specimen consisted of CD4+ T cells sorted from PBMCs, obtained 45 days after the yellow fever booster vaccination. The receptor set was obtained from a man younger than 30 who received the YFV17D yellow fever vaccine. Both conserved end residues are part of each CDR3. A D gene is named only where the DNA matches it firmly. The size of a clone is reported for some rows only, either as once, few or many, or as a class for expanded clones.

V	D	size	J	length	DNA	CDR3
TRBV4-1	.	few	TRBJ2-5	16	TGCGCCAGCAGCCAAGGGGTGACGAGGCTTCAAGAGACCCAGTACTTC	CASSQGVTRLQETQYF
TRBV4-1	.	many	TRBJ1-6	15	TGCGCCAGCAGCCACGGGAGCTCCTATAATTCACCCCTCCACTTT	CASSHGSSYNSPLHF
TRBV2	TRBD1	.	TRBJ1-6	15	TGTGCCAGCAGTGACACAGGGGGCAGCAATTCACCCCTCCACTTT	CASSDTGGSNSPLHF
TRBV7-9	.	many	TRBJ1-2	11	TGTGCCAGCAGCCGGACAAGTGGCTACACCTTC	CASSRTSGYTF
TRBV12-5	TRBD1	few	TRBJ1-1	14	TGTGCTAGTGGCCTCCTGACAGGGGCCACTGAAGCTTTCTTT	CASGLLTGATEAFF
TRBV12-3/TRBV12-4	.	.	TRBJ2-3	11	TGTGCCAGCAGCGCCACTAATACGCAGTATTTT	CASSATNTQYF
TRBV12-3/TRBV12-4	.	.	TRBJ1-1	11	TGTGTACAGGACTCTAACACTGAAGCTTTCTTT	CVQDSNTEAFF
TRBV6-1	TRBD1	few	TRBJ1-1	16	TGTGCCACCCAGGGGGGGACAGGGGCATCTGGCACTGAAGCTTTCTTT	CATQGGTGASGTEAFF
TRBV7-9	.	few	TRBJ1-2	14	TGTGCCAGCAGCCTTTACTCCGGGGACTATGGCTACACCTTC	CASSLYSGDYGYTF
TRBV9	.	.	TRBJ1-1	13	TGTGCCAGTAACAGGGAGGTGAACACTGAAGCTTTCTTT	CASNREVNTEAFF
TRBV20-1	TRBD2	few	TRBJ2-1	14	TGCAGTGCTAGAGAAATAGCGGGAACTAATGAGCAGTTCTTC	CSAREIAGTNEQFF
TRBV11-2	.	.	TRBJ2-3	15	TGTGCCAGCAGCTTAGACGGACGTTCTATGGGGACGCAGTATTTT	CASSLDGRSMGTQYF
TRBV29-1	.	.	TRBJ2-7	12	TGCAGCGTTATGTGGGTATCTGGCGAGCAGTACTTC	CSVMWVSGEQYF
TRBV27	.	few	TRBJ2-3	13	TGTGCCAGCAGCCCCCCGGGGGCGAATACGCAGTATTTT	CASSPPGANTQYF
TRBV15	.	.	TRBJ1-2	13	TGTGCCACCAGCAGAGATGGGAACTATGGCTACACCTTC	CATSRDGNYGYTF
TRBV29-1	TRBD2	many	TRBJ2-1	15	TGCAGCGTTGTGAGGGGGACTAGCAGTGGCGATGAGCAGTTCTTC	CSVVRGTSSGDEQFF
TRBV3-1	TRBD1	few	TRBJ1-2	14	TGTGCCAGCCTGGGGACAGGGGGAGGGTATGGCTACACCTTC	CASLGTGGGYGYTF
TRBV10-3	.	.	TRBJ2-3	12	TGTGCCATCAGTGAGGGACTTCTTACGCAGTATTTT	CAISEGLLTQYF
TRBV19	TRBD1	few	TRBJ1-5	15	TGTGCCAGTAGTGCTTGGACAGGCACCAATCAGCCCCAGCATTTT	CASSAWTGTNQPQHF
TRBV29-1	.	few	TRBJ1-1	12	TGCAGCGTTGACAGGGCGAACACTGAAGCTTTCTTT	CSVDRANTEAFF
TRBV12-3/TRBV12-4	.	.	TRBJ2-7	14	TGTGCCAGCAGTACCGGACACACATCTTTTGGGCAGTACTTC	CASSTGHTSFGQYF
TRBV4-1	TRBD2	many	TRBJ2-6	17	TGCGCCAGCAGCCGGGCGGGGGTAATCACTGGGGCCAACGTCCTGACTTTC	CASSRAGVITGANVLTF
TRBV5-6	.	.	TRBJ1-2	16	TGTGCCAGCAGCTTGATGCGCATACGGTTTAACTATGGCTACACCTTC	CASSLMRIRFNYGYTF
TRBV5-6	.	.	TRBJ1-1	17	TGTGCCAGCAGCTTGGAAAGCCTATGGGCTCTGAACACTGAAGCTTTCTTT	CASSLESLWALNTEAFF
TRBV20-1	.	few	TRBJ1-6	17	TGCAGTGCTAGGATCTGGGGTGGTGGGGGCGAGAATTCACCCCTCCACTTT	CSARIWGGGGENSPLHF
TRBV7-2	.	many	TRBJ2-7	13	TGTGCCAGCAGCGACCGGAGGGAGCGCGAGCAGTACTTC	CASSDRREREQYF
TRBV10-3	.	once	TRBJ1-4	15	TGTGCCATCAGTGATCGGGATGGGACTAATGAAAAACTGTTTTTT	CAISDRDGTNEKLFF
TRBV2	TRBD1	.	TRBJ1-5	15	TGTGCCAGCAGTGCAAGACAGGGGGCGGGCCAGCCCCAGCATTTT	CASSARQGAGQPQHF
TRBV5-1	.	.	TRBJ1-1	11	TGCGCCAGCAGCAGTGACCGAGAAGCTTTCTTT	CASSSDREAFF
TRBV4-1	TRBD1	.	TRBJ2-5	13	TGCGCCAGCAGCCCAGGGGGCAAAGAGACCCAGTACTTC	CASSPGGKETQYF
TRBV7-3	.	few	TRBJ1-1	14	TGTGCCAGCAGCCCGTTAGGGGCCCGCACTGAAGCTTTCTTT	CASSPLGARTEAFF
TRBV11-2	.	few	TRBJ2-7	13	TGTGCCAGCAGCTTACCCCTTTGGGGCGAGCAGTACTTC	CASSLPLWGEQYF